This T cell receptor (beta chain) emerged from a study of monozygotic twins with inflammatory bowel disease. The CDR3 sequence is 13 residues long. Germline lookup yields CDR1 KGHDR and CDR2 SFDVKD. Sampling involved one blood draw (approximately 2.3 ml) for every donor. The UMIs contained a 6-nucleotide sample barcode. They were added by template switching during cDNA synthesis. TCRdb re-called the 5' RACE reads, yielding one record per CDR3 amino acid sequence without DNA. This sample's table has fewer than 200,000 distinct CDR3 sequences. Material for sequencing was blood. The receptor was derived from a human donor with ulcerative colitis or Crohn's disease, or a healthy co-twin of an affected twin (not recorded which). The chain is built from TRBV24-1 and TRBJ1-5; TCRdb proposes TRBD1, but this gene call is untestable without DNA. CDR3 residues: CATSAGGGQPQHF.